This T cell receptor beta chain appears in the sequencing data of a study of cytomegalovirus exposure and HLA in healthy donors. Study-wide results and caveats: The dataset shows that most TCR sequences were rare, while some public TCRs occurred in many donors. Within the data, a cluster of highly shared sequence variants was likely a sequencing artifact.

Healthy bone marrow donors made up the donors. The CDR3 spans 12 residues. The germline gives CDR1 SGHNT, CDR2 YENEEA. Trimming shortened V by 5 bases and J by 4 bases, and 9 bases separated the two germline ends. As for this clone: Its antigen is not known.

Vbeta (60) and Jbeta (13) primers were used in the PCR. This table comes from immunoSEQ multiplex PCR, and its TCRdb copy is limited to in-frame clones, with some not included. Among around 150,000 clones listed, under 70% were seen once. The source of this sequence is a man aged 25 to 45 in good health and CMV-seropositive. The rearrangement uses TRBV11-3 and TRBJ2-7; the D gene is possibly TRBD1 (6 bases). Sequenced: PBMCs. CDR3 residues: CASSVTGYEQYF. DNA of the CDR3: TGTGCCAGCAGCGTCACAGGGTACGAGCAGTACTTC.